The 27 T cell receptor beta chains given below trace back to one sample, sequenced in a study of cytotoxic CD8 clonotypes in ibrutinib-treated CLL. The data were produced by immunoSEQ multiplex PCR, yet TCRdb's version contains in-frame clones alone and is incomplete. The sample contains roughly 220,000 clones, about 75% of which appear only once. Material: PBMCs, obtained after 12 months of ibrutinib treatment. These receptor sequences come from a human donor with chronic lymphocytic leukemia.

The chain joins TRBV7-9 to TRBJ2-5; 7 nucleotides line up with TRBD2. Germline assignment: CDR1 SEHNR and CDR2 FQNEAQ (reference sequence). CDR3 size: 14 residues. Losses at the gene ends were 2 bases for V and 6 bases for J; bases not matched to a gene: 6. CDR3 residues: CASSLSGTQQTQYF. The CDR3 coding sequence is TGTGCCAGCAGCTTAAGCGGGACTCAACAGACCCAGTACTTC. Full variable domain (missing parts from reference TRBV7-9 and TRBJ2-5): DTGVSQNPRHKITKRGQNVTFRCDPISEHNRLYWYRQTLGQGPEFLTYFQNEAQLEKSRLLSDRFSAERPKGSFSTLEIQRTEQGDSAMYLCASSLSGTQQTQYFGPGTRLLVL.

The genes are TRBV6-1 and TRBJ2-7, with TRBD1 identical over 10 bases. The CDR3 spans 16 residues. The germline V gene encodes CDR1 MNHNS and CDR2 SASEGT. J gave up 2 bases and V 4 bases, and 8 bases lay outside the gene matches. The CDR3 DNA is TGTGCCAGCAGTGGCCCGGGACAGGGGTTTACCTACGAGCAGTACTTC. It encodes CASSGPGQGFTYEQYF.

The rearrangement uses TRBV18 and TRBJ1-2; D perhaps matches TRBD1 (5 bases). Germline V CDR1 and CDR2: KGHSH, LQKENI. The CDR3 contains 12 residues. V lost 3 bases and J lost 10, with 12 bases in between. The DNA for the CDR3 is TGTGCCAGCTCACCTCTACAGGAATTCTACACCTTC. It codes for CASSPLQEFYTF.

The CDR3 sequence: CASTRQGARDYGYTF. CDR3 sequence (DNA): TGTGCCAGCACCCGACAGGGGGCTCGGGACTATGGCTACACCTTC. The V and J genes are TRBV25-1 and TRBJ1-2, with TRBD1 identical over 10 bases. The J segment lost 3 bases and the V segment lost 7 bases, leaving 8 bases of the junction unmatched. Germline V gives CDR1 MGHDK, CDR2 SYGVNS. The CDR3 totals 15 residues.

The chain employs TRBV20-1 and TRBJ1-1, with D possibly TRBD1 on 5 matching bases. Trimming pared 5 bases from V and 8 bases from J, leaving 9 bases between. The CDR3 length is 10 residues. Germline lookup yields CDR1 DFQATT and CDR2 SNEGSKA (reference sequence). CDR3 DNA: TGCAGTGCTGGGGACCTGGAAGCTTTCTTT. Protein product: CSAGDLEAFF.

V and J are TRBV30 and TRBJ2-3; D might be TRBD1 or TRBD2, each matching 5 bases. Germline V gene data show CDR1 as GTSNPN and CDR2 as SVGIG (reference sequence). This CDR3 spans 13 amino acids. Trimming cost V 2 bases and J 1 base, with 7 bases left between them. CDR3: CAWSKGRTDTQYF. The CDR3 coding sequence is TGTGCCTGGAGTAAGGGACGCACAGATACGCAGTATTTT.

V gene TRBV7-2 combines with J gene TRBJ2-1, with 7 nucleotides matching TRBD2. The V gene's germline CDR1 is SGHTA and CDR2 FQGNSA. The junction had 14 bases not matched to a gene; V was cut back by 2 bases and J by 4 bases. The CDR3 runs to 18 residues. The CDR3 DNA follows: TGTGCCAGCAGCTTATTAGGGCCTGCTAGCGGAGCGTACAATGAGCAGTTCTTC. The encoded protein is CASSLLGPASGAYNEQFF.

This rearrangement joins TRBV6-5 to TRBJ2-7; D perhaps matches TRBD2 (6 bases). CDR1 is MNHEY, CDR2 SVGAGI, per germline. Trimming took 5 bases from V and 5 from J, leaving 16 bases between them. CDR3 length: 14 amino acids. This chain's CDR3 is CASSRTGLRNEQYF. CDR3 bases: TGTGCCAGCAGTCGTACGGGACTCAGGAACGAGCAGTACTTC.

The J gene is TRBJ2-7, the V gene TRBV5-4, with D possibly being TRBD2 (7 bases). Trimming stripped 4 bases from V and 2 bases from J, with 16 bases between. The CDR3 is 15 residues long. Germline CDR1 and CDR2: SGHNT and YYREEE (reference sequence). CDR3 protein: CASSGVGGATYEQYF. The CDR3 coding sequence is TGTGCCAGCAGCGGAGTTGGGGGGGCCACCTACGAGCAGTACTTC.

The chain carries TRBV29-1 and TRBJ2-1; D gene ambiguous. CDR3 length equals 15 residues. Germline CDR1 reads SQVTM; CDR2 reads ANQGSEA. V lost 4 bases to trimming and J lost 0 bases, with 13 bases between them. The chain's CDR3 is CSVVARKHSYNEQFF. The DNA for the CDR3 is TGCAGCGTTGTCGCTAGGAAACACTCCTACAATGAGCAGTTCTTC.

The V and J genes are TRBV5-1 and TRBJ2-6, with a tentative D call TRBD1 (6 bases). V lost 4 bases and J lost 4, with 21 bases in between. The CDR3 length is 18 residues. Germline CDR1 SGHRS, CDR2 YFSETQ. As DNA, the CDR3 is TGCGCCAGCAGCCCCAAGGTGGGGGCCGGGTTCGGGGCCAACGTCCTGACTTTC. It yields the protein CASSPKVGAGFGANVLTF.

As to this clone: Distinct nucleotide sequences in the sample also encode this CDR3. This sequence joins TRBV6-5 and TRBJ1-5; unclear D gene. This CDR3 has 15 amino acids. CDR1 is MNHEY and CDR2 is SVGAGI in the germline V gene. V lost 2 bases and J 0 bases, leaving 8 bases between the germline ends. Written as DNA, the CDR3 is TGTGCCAGCAGTTACAGTGCATATAGCAATCAGCCCCAGCATTTT. Its translation: CASSYSAYSNQPQHF.

The CDR3 coding sequence is TGTGCCAGCAGCTCCGGAGGGGATGGTTCACCCCTCCACTTT. Its protein product is CASSSGGDGSPLHF. The rearrangement joins TRBV7-8 to TRBJ1-6, with D possibly TRBD1 on 5 matching bases. This CDR3 is built from 14 residues. Trimming took off 4 bases at V and 9 bases at J, with 13 bases between the two ends. Germline V gives CDR1 SGHVS, CDR2 FQNEAQ.

The chain is built from TRBV9 and TRBJ1-3, with D maybe TRBD1 (6 bases). Trimming pared 4 bases from V and 8 bases from J, leaving 13 bases between. The germline CDR1 and CDR2 sequences are SGDLS and YYNGEE. The CDR3 sequence is 13 residues long. CDR3 nucleotides: TGTGCCAGCAGCCTTCTGGGGGCGGACACCATATATTTT. Encoded protein: CASSLLGADTIYF.

A few counts support this clone. This chain links TRBV29-1 with TRBJ1-2; D is possibly TRBD1 (6 bases). This CDR3 has 12 residues. Trimming left V 7 bases short and J 3 bases short, with 12 bases between. Looked up from germline, CDR1 is SQVTM and CDR2 is ANQGSEA. CDR3 sequence reads: CSGLRGDYGYTF. DNA for the CDR3: TGCAGCGGCCTAAGGGGGGACTATGGCTACACCTTC.

The chain has TRBV9 and TRBJ1-4, with 11 nucleotides matching TRBD1. CDR1 and CDR2 from the germline V gene are SGDLS and YYNGEE. CDR3 length: 16 amino acids. V dropped 4 bases and J dropped 1; count of bases not matched to a gene: 3. CDR3 nucleotide sequence: TGTGCCAGCAGCATCGGGACAGGGGGAACTAATGAAAAACTGTTTTTT. The encoded protein is CASSIGTGGTNEKLFF.

In the case of this clone: Other DNA sequences of this sample code for an identical CDR3. The rearrangement uses TRBV18 and TRBJ2-5; D not resolved. Germline V CDR1 and CDR2: KGHSH, LQKENI. V was pared by 2 bases and J by 3 bases, with 4 bases between. This CDR3 has 12 amino acids. The CDR3, as DNA: TGTGCCAGCTCACCAGACGAAGAGACCCAGTACTTC. This encodes CASSPDEETQYF. Full variable domain (remainder filled in from reference TRBV18 and TRBJ2-5): NAGVMQNPRHLVRRRGQEARLRCSPMKGHSHVYWYRQLPEEGLKFMVYLQKENIIDESGMPKERFSAEFPKEGPSILRIQQVVRGDSAAYFCASSPDEETQYFGPGTRLLVL.

The DNA of the CDR3 is TGCAGTGCTAGAGCGGGGAGGGCTTTCTTT. Translated, it gives CSARAGRAFF. The chain joins TRBV20-1 to TRBJ1-1; D unresolved. Germline V gives CDR1 DFQATT, CDR2 SNEGSKA (reference sequence). The CDR3 contains 10 residues. Trimming removed 1 base from V and 11 bases from J, with 8 bases in between.

This clone occurred once. The chain is built from TRBV7-9 and TRBJ1-2, with TRBD1 matching over 7 bases. With 5 bases clipped from V and 4 bases from J, the junction kept 10 bases outside the gene matches. CDR3 length equals 15 residues. The germline gives CDR1 SEHNR, CDR2 FQNEAQ (reference sequence). CDR3 protein: CASSERKGTAYGYTF. The CDR3 bases are TGTGCCAGCAGCGAGAGGAAAGGGACAGCCTATGGCTACACCTTC. Looking up the rest from reference TRBV7-9 and TRBJ1-2 gives the full variable domain: DTGVSQNPRHKITKRGQNVTFRCDPISEHNRLYWYRQTLGQGPEFLTYFQNEAQLEKSRLLSDRFSAERPKGSFSTLEIQRTEQGDSAMYLCASSERKGTAYGYTFGSGTRLTVV.

This clone was detected only a few times. The chain has TRBV28 and TRBJ2-1; 13 bases are shared with TRBD2. The germline CDR1 and CDR2 sequences are MDHEN and SYDVKM. The CDR3 contains 12 residues. Germline trimming cut 3 bases from V and 15 bases from J; bases unmatched to any gene: 2. CDR3 in amino acids: CASSLGLAGPFF. CDR3 nucleotides: TGTGCCAGCAGTTTGGGACTAGCGGGACCGTTCTTC.

The CDR3 nucleotides read TGTGCCAGCAGTCGGCCGGGACAGTCAGATACGCAGTATTTT. It specifies CASSRPGQSDTQYF. This chain links TRBV6-4 with TRBJ2-3, with TRBD1 identical over 7 bases. CDR3 length: 14 amino acids. CDR1 is MRHNA, CDR2 SNTAGT, per germline. V gave up 5 bases and J gave up 4 bases; unmatched junction bases: 6.

J is TRBJ2-5 and V is TRBV5-1; 7 bases fit TRBD1. Germline trimming cut 0 bases from V and 2 bases from J; bases unmatched to any gene: 4. Germline CDR1 is SGHRS and CDR2 is YFSETQ. The CDR3 totals 15 residues. CDR3 sequence reads: CASSLVPRGQETQYF. Here the CDR3 DNA reads TGCGCCAGCAGCTTGGTGCCCAGGGGGCAAGAGACCCAGTACTTC.

There are a few counts of this clone. The chain recombines TRBV4-1 with TRBJ1-2, with no clear D. Trimming took 5 bases from V and 8 from J, leaving 9 bases between them. Germline loops: CDR1 MGHRA, CDR2 YSYEKL. The CDR3 extends over 11 amino acids. The CDR3 region is CASSTPWGYTF. As DNA, the CDR3 is TGCGCCAGCAGCACCCCGTGGGGCTACACCTTC.

With respect to this clone: In the same sample, other DNA sequences code for this CDR3. This chain links TRBV6-1 with TRBJ1-2, with no clear D. V lost 1 base and J lost 2, with 11 bases in between. The CDR3 has 15 amino acids. Germline values: CDR1 MNHNS, CDR2 SASEGT. The CDR3, as DNA: TGTGCCAGCAGTGAAGATAGGGTGGGGAACTATGGCTACACCTTC. This gives the protein CASSEDRVGNYGYTF.

The rearrangement joins TRBV19 to TRBJ2-7, with 12 bases aligning to TRBD2. The germline gives CDR1 LNHDA, CDR2 SQIVND (reference sequence). The CDR3 is made up of 14 amino acids. The ends lost 6 bases at V and 5 bases at J; junction bases unmatched: 5. The CDR3 DNA reads TGTGCCAGTAGGACTAGCGGGAGTAGCCACGAGCAGTACTTC. Protein sequence: CASRTSGSSHEQYF.

This clone showed up just a few times. V gene TRBV7-2 combines with J gene TRBJ1-2; 8 bases are a match to TRBD1. Per germline, CDR1 SGHTA and CDR2 FQGNSA. The CDR3 is 13 amino acids. Trimming cost V 5 bases and J 8 bases; bases outside gene matches: 7. CDR3 residues: CASSPGQGGGYTF. The CDR3 DNA sequence: TGTGCCAGCAGCCCTGGACAGGGAGGCGGCTACACCTTC. Variable domain in full (rest from reference TRBV7-2 and TRBJ1-2): GAGVSQSPSNKVTEKGKDVELRCDPISGHTALYWYRQSLGQGLEFLIYFQGNSAPDKSGLPSDRFSAERTGGSVSTLTIQRTQQEDSAVYLCASSPGQGGGYTFGSGTRLTVV.

The chain combines TRBV5-1 with TRBJ2-7; D may correspond to TRBD1 or TRBD2 (5 bases each). The CDR3 contains 16 residues. Germline values: CDR1 SGHRS, CDR2 YFSETQ. V was pared by 4 bases and J by 6 bases, with 23 bases between. The CDR3: CASSQRDDHLKLEQYF. CDR3 sequence (DNA): TGCGCCAGCAGCCAGAGGGACGACCACCTAAAGCTCGAGCAGTACTTC. Drawing the rest from reference TRBV5-1 and TRBJ2-7, the complete variable domain is KAGVTQTPRYLIKTRGQQVTLSCSPISGHRSVSWYQQTPGQGLQFLFEYFSETQRNKGNFPGRFSGRQFSNSRSEMNVSTLELGDSALYLCASSQRDDHLKLEQYFGPGTRLTVT.